The 30 T cell receptor beta chains below come from one sample, sequenced in a study of response to subunit inactivated influenza vaccine. TCRdb reprocessed the RT-PCR reads via MiXCR and lists one record per CDR3 protein. The table has 150,000 to 200,000 distinct CDR3 sequences, approximately 12% seen once. A further study also used this sample, focusing on T cells expressing NK-cell markers. That work adds: UMI-tagged 5'RACE template switching yielded the TCR beta cDNA.

The source was CD8+ T cells sorted from PBMCs, collected about 11 days after vaccination. All receptors come from a man aged 50 to 60 who received an inactivated influenza vaccine.

This clonotype was seen ten or more times. The rearrangement joins TRBV29-1 to TRBJ2-7, with D unresolved. The V gene's germline CDR1 is SQVTM and CDR2 ANQGSEA. The CDR3 has 11 amino acids. Trimming removed 4 bases from V and 3 bases from J, with 7 bases in between. CDR3 in DNA: TGCAGCGTTGTTTGGGACTACGAGCAGTACTTC. This gives the protein CSVVWDYEQYF.

This clonotype was found a few times. This rearrangement joins TRBV9 to TRBJ2-3; 7 bases fit TRBD2. In germline, CDR1 is SGDLS, CDR2 YYNGEE. V shed 0 bases, J shed 5 bases, and the junction held 3 bases outside the gene matches. There are 14 residues in the CDR3. CDR3 in DNA: TGTGCCAGCAGCGTAGTAGGCGGGGGAGATACGCAGTATTTT. As protein: CASSVVGGGDTQYF.

As concerns this clonotype: One base away lies a much larger clone, so this may be a sequencing read error. This chain connects TRBV15 to TRBJ2-7; D is tentatively TRBD1 or TRBD2 (5 bases each). Per the germline V gene, CDR1 is LNHNV and CDR2 is YYDKDF (reference sequence). The CDR3 runs 16 residues. Trimming took 4 bases from V and 6 from J, leaving 22 bases between them. As DNA, the CDR3 is TGTGCCACCAGCACCCGGGGCAGGGAGAGCGTAAGCGAGCAGTACTTC. It codes for CATSTRGRESVSEQYF.

This clonotype was observed a handful of times. This sequence joins TRBV7-2 and TRBJ1-3, with D unclear. CDR3 length: 15 residues. The V and J ends lost 1 base and 4 bases respectively, with 11 bases between them. Per the germline V gene, CDR1 is SGHTA and CDR2 is FQGNSA. CDR3 in amino acids: CASSLVPGLGNTIYF. The CDR3 DNA reads as TGTGCCAGCAGCTTAGTCCCCGGACTCGGAAACACCATATATTTT.

The chain couples TRBV27 to TRBJ2-7, with a weak D call TRBD2 (6 bases). The germline gives CDR1 MNHEY, CDR2 SMNVEV (reference sequence). CDR3 length equals 12 residues. V lost 6 bases, J lost 7 bases, and 13 bases lay in between. The CDR3 here is CASSPGRGEQYF. The CDR3 coding sequence is TGTGCCAGCAGCCCCGGGAGAGGGGAGCAGTACTTC.

This clonotype has more than one count but fewer than ten. The gene calls are TRBV16 and TRBJ2-1, with D maybe TRBD1 (6 bases). The CDR3 is 17 residues long. Between the trimmed V and J ends, which lost 3 bases and 0 bases, there was a span of 15 bases. In germline, CDR1 is KGHSY, CDR2 FQNENV. CDR3 in amino acids: CASSQVQGLSSYNEQFF. DNA for the CDR3: TGTGCCAGCAGCCAGGTCCAGGGGTTAAGCTCCTACAATGAGCAGTTCTTC. The complete variable domain, with remaining parts taken from reference TRBV16 and TRBJ2-1, reads GEEVAQTPKHLVRGEGQKAKLYCAPIKGHSYVFWYQQVLKNEFKFLISFQNENVFDETGMPKERFSAKCLPNSPCSLEIQATKLEDSAVYFCASSQVQGLSSYNEQFFGPGTRLTVL.

The V call is TRBV2, the J call TRBJ1-5; D perhaps matches TRBD1 (5 bases). The CDR3 length is 14 residues. CDR1 SNHLY and CDR2 FYNNEI come from the germline V gene. V was shortened by 8 bases and J by 6 bases, with 17 bases between the two germline ends. The CDR3 nucleotides are TGTGCCAGCCATGGCGGGGACTCCGGTCAGCCCCAGCATTTT. Translating gives CASHGGDSGQPQHF.

This clonotype was picked up many times. The chain carries TRBV6-1 and TRBJ2-2; 7 bases match TRBD1. Germline assignment: CDR1 MNHNS and CDR2 SASEGT. The CDR3 totals 19 residues. The V gene end was trimmed by 5 bases and the J gene end by 3 bases; junction bases not matched to a gene: 18. The CDR3 is CASSRTRTLTGSDTGELFF. The CDR3 DNA sequence: TGTGCCAGCAGTCGCACCCGCACACTGACAGGGTCGGACACCGGGGAGCTGTTTTTT.

This clonotype was seen more than once but under ten times. The chain has TRBV25-1 and TRBJ1-2, with D possibly TRBD1 on 6 matching bases. V lost 4 bases and J lost 3, with 12 bases in between. The germline gives CDR1 MGHDK, CDR2 SYGVNS. The CDR3 runs 14 residues. CDR3 protein: CASSGNDRHYGYTF. The CDR3 nucleotides read TGTGCCAGCAGTGGGAACGACAGGCACTATGGCTACACCTTC.

The rearrangement uses TRBV14 and TRBJ2-1; TRBD2 agrees at 14 bases. Trimming cost V 4 bases and J 3 bases; bases outside gene matches: 14. This CDR3 is built from 20 residues. Germline CDR1 SGHDN, CDR2 FVKESK. CDR3 coding DNA: TGTGCCAGCAGCCGCAGTGGGGGACTAGCGGGAGTTTTCCTCTACAATGAGCAGTTCTTC. It specifies CASSRSGGLAGVFLYNEQFF.

As to this clonotype: Given a much more abundant clone one base away, this may be a read error. J is TRBJ1-5 and V is TRBV2, with D tentatively TRBD1 (6 bases). Looked up from germline, CDR1 is SNHLY and CDR2 is FYNNEI. CDR3 size: 15 residues. Trimming shortened V by 4 bases and J by 0 bases, and 10 bases separated the two germline ends. Written as DNA, the CDR3 is TGTGCCAGCAGTGTTACAGGGAATAGCAATCAGCCCCAGCATTTT. Translated: CASSVTGNSNQPQHF.

This clonotype was found a few times. This chain links TRBV13 with TRBJ2-1, with D tentatively TRBD2 (6 bases). The germline V gene encodes CDR1 PRHDT and CDR2 FYEKMQ (reference sequence). The V end was cut by 7 bases, the J end by 4 bases, with 23 bases between. The CDR3 contains 17 residues. The CDR3 bases are TGTGCCAGCACATCGTTAAAGGGGCTAGCGAGTTACAATGAGCAGTTCTTC. Translated: CASTSLKGLASYNEQFF. Looking up the rest from reference TRBV13 and TRBJ2-1 gives the full variable domain: AAGVIQSPRHLIKEKRETATLKCYPIPRHDTVYWYQQGPGQDPQFLISFYEKMQSDKGSIPDRFSAQQFSDYHSELNMSSLELGDSALYFCASTSLKGLASYNEQFFGPGTRLTVL.

This clonotype was picked up a small number of times. The rearrangement uses TRBV11-2 and TRBJ2-2; maybe TRBD2 (6 bases). The CDR3 loop spans 18 amino acids. The ends were cut back, 2 bases at V and 1 base at J, with 17 bases in the middle. Germline V gene sequence: CDR1 SGHAT, CDR2 FQNNGV. The CDR3 region is CASSLHMGLTVNTGELFF. In nucleotides, the CDR3 is TGTGCCAGCAGCTTACACATGGGACTTACAGTGAACACCGGGGAGCTGTTTTTT.

This clonotype was seen a few times. The rearrangement links TRBV20-1 to TRBJ1-2, with D uncertain. Germline CDR1 reads DFQATT; CDR2 reads SNEGSKA (reference sequence). There are 13 residues in the CDR3. V gave up 1 base and J gave up 4 bases, with 10 bases separating them. This CDR3 reads CSARVHESYGYTF. As DNA, the CDR3 is TGCAGTGCTAGAGTACACGAGAGCTATGGCTACACCTTC.

V and J are TRBV14 and TRBJ2-7; 11 nucleotides agree with TRBD2. Looked up from germline, CDR1 is SGHDN and CDR2 is FVKESK. The CDR3 runs to 14 residues. J lost 7 bases, V lost 6 bases, and 8 bases had no gene match. Here the CDR3 reads CASRELAGADEQYF. DNA of the CDR3: TGTGCCAGCAGGGAACTAGCGGGAGCGGATGAGCAGTACTTC.

In DNA form, the CDR3 reads TGTGCCAGCAGACCTACGGGGCGAATAACAAATGAGCAGTTCTTC. Translating gives CASRPTGRITNEQFF. This chain links TRBV28 with TRBJ2-1, with D tentatively TRBD1 or TRBD2 (5 bases each). Germline V gene sequence: CDR1 MDHEN, CDR2 SYDVKM. The V and J ends lost 6 bases and 7 bases respectively, with 19 bases between them. The CDR3 length is 15 residues.

The chain has TRBV25-1 and TRBJ2-5; D could derive from TRBD1 or TRBD2 (5 bases each). V gave up 6 bases and J gave up 1 base, with 18 bases separating them. CDR1 is MGHDK and CDR2 is SYGVNS in the germline V gene. The CDR3 totals 16 residues. CDR3 region: CASSDRDGVVQETQYF. As DNA, the CDR3 is TGTGCCAGCAGCGACCGGGACGGAGTCGTCCAAGAGACCCAGTACTTC.

This clonotype was detected a few times. The chain recombines TRBV25-1 with TRBJ2-2, with D perhaps TRBD2 (5 bases). The CDR3 has 16 residues. Trimming shortened V by 3 bases and J by 4 bases, and 15 bases separated the two germline ends. CDR1 is MGHDK and CDR2 is SYGVNS in the germline V gene. The CDR3 region has the DNA TGTGCCAGCAGTGAGACCCGGTCGGGGTTCACCGGGGAGCTGTTTTTT. The encoded protein is CASSETRSGFTGELFF.

This clonotype was found a few times. This chain connects TRBV15 to TRBJ1-1, with D perhaps matching TRBD1 (6 bases). V gave up 3 bases and J gave up 3 bases, with 14 bases separating them. The CDR3 loop spans 15 amino acids. From germline, CDR1 is LNHNV and CDR2 YYDKDF (reference sequence). The CDR3 DNA reads TGTGCCACCAGCAGGTTGGGGGCTCCAGACACTGAAGCTTTCTTT. Translation gives CATSRLGAPDTEAFF.

The sample holds a few counts of this clonotype. The J gene is TRBJ2-1, the V gene TRBV27; possibly TRBD1 or TRBD2 for D (5 bases each). The V gene's germline CDR1 is MNHEY and CDR2 SMNVEV (reference sequence). The ends were cut back, 2 bases at V and 6 bases at J, with 17 bases in the middle. The CDR3 length is 16 residues. The CDR3 DNA follows: TGTGCCAGCAGTTTAGTCGGGGCGGGCAGAACCAATGAGCAGTTCTTC. Amino acid sequence: CASSLVGAGRTNEQFF.

The chain combines TRBV7-8 with TRBJ2-7; 7 bases align to TRBD2. The CDR3 contains 15 residues. The V and J ends lost 5 bases and 3 bases, in that order; junction bases with no gene match: 10. Germline-derived CDR1 and CDR2 are SGHVS and FQNEAQ. CDR3 amino acids: CASSLLREGLYEQYF. Written as DNA, the CDR3 is TGTGCCAGCAGCCTCCTCAGGGAGGGCCTCTACGAGCAGTACTTC.

Concerning this clonotype itself: The junction departs from the called germline gene at one end, perhaps through a read error. The V gene is TRBV10-3, the J gene TRBJ2-1; perhaps TRBD2 as D (6 bases). Germline values: CDR1 ENHRY, CDR2 SYGVKD. The CDR3 sequence is 14 residues long. CDR3 amino acids: CAISLSAGRDGLRF. The CDR3 DNA is TGTGCCATCAGCCTCTCCGCGGGGCGGGACGGACTTCGATTC.

The chain recombines TRBV28 with TRBJ2-5, with TRBD1 matching 7 bases. The ends lost 3 bases at V and 2 bases at J; junction bases unmatched: 6. The CDR3 covers 15 residues. Germline V lookup: CDR1 MDHEN, CDR2 SYDVKM. The CDR3 DNA is TGTGCCAGCAGTTTCCTCGGGACAGAACAAGAGACCCAGTACTTC. Translation gives CASSFLGTEQETQYF.

This clonotype is medium-sized within its sample. The CDR3 loop is CASSSTGGYETQYF. CDR3 nucleotides: TGTGCCAGCAGCTCAACGGGGGGCTATGAGACCCAGTACTTC. The chain joins TRBV7-9 to TRBJ2-5, with D tentatively TRBD2 (7 bases). The CDR3 spans 14 residues. CDR1 is SEHNR and CDR2 is FQNEAQ in the germline V gene (reference sequence). Trimming took off 4 bases at V and 5 bases at J, with 14 bases between the two ends.

The rearrangement uses TRBV6-6 and TRBJ2-7; D uncertain. Germline V gene sequence: CDR1 MNHNY, CDR2 SVGAGI (reference sequence). The V end was cut by 7 bases, the J end by 2 bases, with 12 bases between. There are 13 residues in the CDR3. This CDR3 reads CASISSWPYEQYF. The DNA for the CDR3 is TGTGCCAGCATCTCTTCGTGGCCCTACGAGCAGTACTTC.

There are a few counts of this clonotype. The rearrangement joins TRBV3-1 to TRBJ1-2; D is possibly TRBD1 (6 bases). Trimming left V 1 base short and J 2 bases short, with 14 bases between. In germline, CDR1 is LGHDT, CDR2 YNNKEL (reference sequence). The CDR3 has 16 residues. This CDR3 is CASSQVSGGGNYGYTF. CDR3 coding DNA: TGTGCCAGCAGCCAAGTTTCCGGGGGCGGGAACTATGGCTACACCTTC.

The genes are TRBV6-2 or TRBV6-3 and TRBJ2-1, with unresolved D. Trimming cost V 2 bases and J 5 bases, with 19 bases left between them. CDR1 and CDR2 from the germline V gene are MNHEY and SVGEGT. The CDR3 loop spans 17 amino acids. CDR3 residues: CASSYAGLQVSHNEQFF. The CDR3 DNA reads as TGTGCCAGCAGTTACGCCGGTCTCCAAGTGTCTCACAATGAGCAGTTCTTC.

This clonotype was counted at least ten times. The rearrangement links TRBV4-3 to TRBJ1-1, with D unclear. V gave up 0 bases and J gave up 1 base, with 12 bases separating them. Germline lookup yields CDR1 LGHNA and CDR2 YSLEER. CDR3 length: 16 amino acids. The CDR3 DNA follows: TGCGCCAGCAGCCAAGAGGGTCCGGATACGAACACTGAAGCTTTCTTT. Residues: CASSQEGPDTNTEAFF.

Details on this clonotype: Its ends do not fully match the called genes, so a read error is possible. The rearrangement uses TRBV6-2 or TRBV6-3 and TRBJ2-7; 11 bases align to TRBD1. Germline V gene sequence: CDR1 MNHEY, CDR2 SVGEGT. This CDR3 is built from 14 residues. The CDR3 DNA reads as TGTGCCAGTTTCTCAGGACAGGGGGCCTACGGGCAGTACTTC. Translated: CASFSGQGAYGQYF.

This clonotype has only a few counts. The genes are TRBV28 and TRBJ2-4; tentatively, D is TRBD1 (5 bases). The V end was cut by 4 bases, the J end by 0 bases, with 16 bases between. Germline loops: CDR1 MDHEN, CDR2 SYDVKM. This CDR3 has 17 residues. The CDR3 DNA reads as TGTGCCAGCAGTTCAACCCAGACAGACCTAGCCAAAAACATTCAGTACTTC. Translated: CASSSTQTDLAKNIQYF.